Below, 29 T cell receptor beta chains from the same sample are listed, as sequenced in a study of T cells in Graves' hyperthyroidism and ophthalmopathy. Researchers amplified the TCR beta CDR3 regions from RNA transcripts. The HTBI primer set served for first-round RT-PCR of the TCR CDR3. TCRdb fed the multiplex PCR reads into MiXCR, producing one record per CDR3 protein. Of about 58,000 distinct CDR3 sequences detected, about 50% appear once; the ten largest clones hold around 12%. The sequenced sample was blood. These receptors were taken from a woman aged 25 to 39 with Graves' ophthalmopathy.

This clonotype has ten or more counts. The V call is TRBV19, the J call TRBJ2-1; 7 bases map to TRBD2. Germline assignment: CDR1 LNHDA and CDR2 SQIVND (reference sequence). CDR3 length equals 13 residues. J was trimmed by 7 bases and V by 4 bases; bases with no gene match: 4. This CDR3 is CASSRLAGNEQFF. The CDR3 bases are TGTGCCAGTAGTAGACTAGCTGGTAATGAGCAGTTCTTC.

The chain couples TRBV24-1 to TRBJ2-1; weak D call: TRBD2 (5 bases). CDR1 and CDR2 (germline): KGHDR, SFDVKD. CDR3 length equals 16 residues. Between the trimmed V and J ends, which lost 3 bases and 0 bases, there was a span of 11 bases. The CDR3 loop reads CATSDPAASSYNEQFF. For the CDR3, the DNA is TGTGCCACCAGTGATCCAGCGGCTTCCTCCTACAATGAGCAGTTCTTC.

Concerning this clonotype itself: The conserved closing phenylalanine or tryptophan is absent in this CDR3, likely reflecting a read error. The rearrangement links TRBV20-1 to TRBJ2-2; D gene ambiguous. V dropped 1 base and J dropped 8 bases, with 8 bases sitting between them. The germline V gene has CDR1 DFQATT and CDR2 SNEGSKA (reference sequence). The CDR3 is made up of 12 amino acids. This CDR3 is CSARVGTGELFC. In DNA form, the CDR3 reads TGCAGTGCTAGAGTTGGAACAGGGGAGCTGTTTTGT.

This clonotype was picked up many times. CDR3 bases: TGTGCCAGCAGTTCGGGGGCCACTAGCAATCAGCCCCAGCATTTT. It translates to CASSSGATSNQPQHF. The chain combines TRBV2 with TRBJ1-5, with D possibly being TRBD1 (6 bases). This CDR3 region has 15 residues. Germline CDR1 and CDR2: SNHLY and FYNNEI. V lost 5 bases, J lost 0 bases, and 11 bases lay in between.

This clonotype appeared once. V gene TRBV20-1 combines with J gene TRBJ2-2; D is undetermined. The CDR3 consists of 10 residues. V was trimmed by 2 bases and J by 9 bases, leaving 4 bases between them. Germline V gene lookup returns CDR1 DFQATT and CDR2 SNEGSKA (reference sequence). CDR3: CSARSRELFF. CDR3 coding DNA: TGCAGTGCTAGATCCAGGGAGCTGTTTTTT.

The count of this clonotype is one. It may be a read error: a sequence one base away is much more abundant. The chain recombines TRBV30 with TRBJ1-5, with D hard to call. The V gene lost 2 bases and the J gene lost 6 bases, with 14 bases spanning the gap. The length of the CDR3 is 14 residues. Germline V gene sequence: CDR1 GTSNPN, CDR2 SVGIG (reference sequence). The CDR3 region has the DNA TGTGCCTGGAGTCTGGCAGGCTTTGGTCAGCCCCAGCATTTT. Its protein is CAWSLAGFGQPQHF.

J is TRBJ2-3 and V is TRBV20-1, with TRBD2 matching 12 bases. Trimming took 7 bases from V and 2 from J; bases not matched to a gene: 7. The CDR3 spans 15 residues. The germline gives CDR1 DFQATT, CDR2 SNEGSKA (reference sequence). This CDR3 is CSVSSGRGTTDTQYF. As DNA, the CDR3 is TGCAGTGTGTCTAGCGGGAGGGGGACCACAGATACGCAGTATTTT.

This clonotype was seen at least ten times. The chain joins TRBV24-1 to TRBJ2-7; 13 bases align to TRBD2. Trimming at V came to 5 bases and at J to 0 bases, leaving 0 bases not matched to a gene. Germline lookup yields CDR1 KGHDR and CDR2 SFDVKD. The CDR3 covers 15 residues. CDR3: CATSGTSGSSYEQYF. CDR3 DNA: TGTGCCACCAGTGGGACTAGCGGGAGCTCCTACGAGCAGTACTTC.

The chain couples TRBV24-1 to TRBJ2-1; TRBD2 agrees at 8 bases. Germline loops: CDR1 KGHDR, CDR2 SFDVKD. Trimming took 2 bases from V and 9 from J; bases not matched to a gene: 8. The CDR3 is made up of 15 amino acids. CDR3 region: CATSDSGLAGGEQFF. In nucleotides, the CDR3 is TGTGCCACCAGTGATTCAGGACTAGCTGGGGGTGAGCAGTTCTTC.

This clonotype has ten or more counts. The rearrangement joins TRBV6-5 to TRBJ2-7; D remains ambiguous. The CDR3 extends over 12 amino acids. CDR1 is MNHEY and CDR2 is SVGAGI in the germline V gene. The V and J ends lost 6 bases and 4 bases respectively, with 10 bases between them. The CDR3 region is CASSRTPYEQYF. CDR3 coding DNA: TGTGCCAGCAGCCGCACACCTTACGAGCAGTACTTC.

This clonotype was recorded many times. The chain recombines TRBV4-2 with TRBJ1-2; 9 bases map to TRBD1. Per germline, CDR1 LGHNA and CDR2 YNFKEQ. CDR3 length equals 15 residues. The junction had 4 bases not matched to a gene; V was cut back by 0 bases and J by 5 bases. The DNA for the CDR3 is TGTGCCAGCAGCCAAGACCGGGACAGGGCGTATGGCTACACCTTC. Amino acids: CASSQDRDRAYGYTF.

The chain couples TRBV14 to TRBJ1-5; D might be TRBD1 (6 bases). Germline V CDR1 and CDR2: SGHDN, FVKESK. The CDR3 consists of 16 residues. V was clipped by 0 bases and J by 4 bases, with 13 bases between them. Here the CDR3 reads CASSQEMTGKNQPQHF. For the CDR3, the DNA is TGTGCCAGCAGCCAAGAAATGACAGGAAAGAATCAGCCCCAGCATTTT.

This clonotype was detected ten times or more. The chain uses TRBV12-5 and TRBJ2-2, with a weak D call TRBD1 (6 bases). Trimming stripped 0 bases from V and 5 bases from J, with 10 bases between. Germline values: CDR1 LGHNT, CDR2 FRNRAP. The CDR3 sequence is 15 residues long. For the CDR3, the DNA is TGTGCTAGTGGTTTGGTCCAGGGGAGTACCGGGGAGCTGTTTTTT. It is translated as CASGLVQGSTGELFF.

Comment on this clonotype: This CDR3 is missing its conserved last phenylalanine or tryptophan, likely due to a read error. The limits of the CDR3 on the DNA are not certain, so only TCRdb's listed CDR3 is given. This chain joins TRBV6-4 and TRBJ1-6. The CDR3 adds up to 8 amino acids, both ends counted. Germline assignment: CDR1 MRHNA and CDR2 SNTAGT. CDR3 amino acids: CASSDSTS.

The rearrangement uses TRBV2 and TRBJ2-1; TRBD2 matches 10 bases. The CDR3 is 14 amino acids. V was pared by 1 base and J by 11 bases, with 5 bases of the junction left unmatched. CDR1 SNHLY and CDR2 FYNNEI come from the germline V gene. CDR3 sequence reads: CASSEVPSGSQQFF. The CDR3 region has the DNA TGTGCCAGCAGTGAAGTGCCTAGCGGGAGTCAGCAGTTCTTC.

This rearrangement joins TRBV4-1 to TRBJ2-7; 7 nucleotides match TRBD1. The germline CDR1 and CDR2 sequences are MGHRA and YSYEKL. The CDR3 covers 21 residues. The trim removed 1 base at V and 3 bases at J, leaving 24 bases unmatched. The CDR3 spells CASSQVSTGENYRDRYYEQYF. The CDR3 nucleotides are TGCGCCAGCAGCCAAGTTTCAACTGGGGAAAACTATAGGGACAGATACTACGAGCAGTACTTC.

This clonotype was found many times. V usage is TRBV10-2 and J usage is TRBJ1-5; 8 nucleotides align to TRBD1. CDR1 and CDR2 from the germline V gene are WSHSY and SAAADI. Unmatched junction bases numbered 11, after V lost 2 bases and J lost 11 bases. This CDR3 comprises 15 residues. The CDR3 loop reads CASSEGTGRRQAQHF. In DNA, the CDR3 is TGCGCCAGCAGTGAGGGGACAGGCCGTCGGCAGGCCCAGCATTTT.

This clonotype came up many times. Given a much more abundant clone one base away, this may be a read error. Without the conserved terminal phenylalanine or tryptophan, this CDR3 likely stems from a read error. The limits of the CDR3 on the DNA are not certain, so only TCRdb's listed CDR3 is given. This chain connects TRBV7-6 to TRBJ2-7; the table's D call of TRBD2 was not tested on the DNA. With termini counted, the CDR3 has 14 amino acids. Germline lookup yields CDR1 SGHVS and CDR2 FNYEAQ. The CDR3 is CASSLNPSSGRQYL.

This clonotype was seen many times. The V gene is TRBV11-3, the J gene TRBJ2-1; D call uncertain. Germline-derived CDR1 and CDR2 are SGHNT and YENEEA. Trimming took 4 bases from V and 9 from J, leaving 16 bases between them. CDR3 length equals 14 residues. The CDR3 loop is CASSSATQDGEQFF. The CDR3, as DNA: TGTGCCAGCAGCTCCGCAACCCAGGACGGTGAGCAGTTCTTC. The full variable domain, completed using reference TRBV11-3 and TRBJ2-1, is EAGVVQSPRYKIIEKKQPVAFWCNPISGHNTLYWYLQNLGQGPELLIRYENEEAVDDSQLPKDRFSAERLKGVDSTLKIQPAELGDSAVYLCASSSATQDGEQFFGPGTRLTVL.

The chain couples TRBV12-3 or TRBV12-4 to TRBJ2-3; TRBD2 matches 12 bases. Trimming removed 5 bases from V and 1 base from J; junction bases left unmatched: 13. CDR3 length: 19 amino acids. The CDR3 DNA reads as TGTGCCAGCAGTGGCCCACTAGCGGGAGGAACTGCGGGCACAGATACGCAGTATTTT. Amino acids: CASSGPLAGGTAGTDTQYF.

This clonotype was recorded at least ten times. This chain uses TRBV7-9 with TRBJ2-7; either TRBD1 or TRBD2 may supply D (5 bases each). V was cut by 5 bases and J by 0 bases, with 20 bases left in between. Germline-derived CDR1 and CDR2 are SEHNR and FQNEAQ (reference sequence). The CDR3 spans 17 residues. This CDR3 reads CASSRGVSVESSYEQYF. The CDR3 coding sequence is TGTGCCAGCAGCCGAGGGGTATCGGTCGAGAGCTCCTACGAGCAGTACTTC.

In regard to this clonotype: The junction and the germline gene differ at one end; a read error may be behind it. The J gene is TRBJ2-5, the V gene TRBV24-1; tentatively, D is TRBD2 (5 bases). Germline CDR1 and CDR2: KGHDR and SFDVKD. The CDR3 is 14 amino acids. As DNA, the CDR3 is TGTGCCATCAGTGTAGGAGGCAGCCGAGAGACCCAGTACTTC. It encodes CAISVGGSRETQYF.

As regards this clonotype: The DNA is left out, because the CDR3 cannot be placed on it with certainty; the CDR3 is given as TCRdb lists it. The V and J genes are TRBV7-9 and TRBJ1-3. The CDR3 has 21 amino acids, counting both end residues. Germline V CDR1 and CDR2: SEHNR, FQNEAQ (reference sequence). CDR3 loop: CASSFYICGASAAQSGNTIYF.

In this sample, this clonotype is medium-sized (0.01 to 0.1%). The chain joins TRBV25-1 to TRBJ2-7; D possibly corresponds to TRBD2 (5 bases). The CDR3 loop spans 15 amino acids. Germline V lookup: CDR1 MGHDK, CDR2 SYGVNS. V gave up 5 bases and J gave up 3 bases, with 17 bases separating them. The CDR3 spells CASSFGVRPHYEQYF. The CDR3 nucleotides read TGTGCCAGCAGTTTCGGGGTACGTCCGCACTACGAGCAGTACTTC.

This clonotype was found many times. V usage is TRBV4-1 and J usage is TRBJ2-7, with D uncertain. Germline assignment: CDR1 MGHRA and CDR2 YSYEKL. The length of the CDR3 is 13 residues. Between the trimmed V and J ends, which lost 4 bases and 7 bases, there was a span of 14 bases. The CDR3 reads CASSRVGEREQYF. DNA for the CDR3: TGCGCCAGCAGCCGCGTCGGAGAGAGGGAGCAGTACTTC.

This clonotype has only one observation. The V gene is TRBV13, the J gene TRBJ1-2; the D is unclear. Trimming stripped 1 base from V and 6 bases from J, with 9 bases between. This CDR3 region has 13 residues. CDR1 and CDR2 (germline): PRHDT, FYEKMQ (reference sequence). The CDR3 loop is CASSLVVGDGYTF. Written as DNA, the CDR3 is TGTGCCAGCAGCTTAGTCGTCGGGGATGGCTACACCTTC.

This clonotype has a count of ten or more. The chain has TRBV2 and TRBJ2-7; perhaps TRBD1 as D (6 bases). This CDR3 spans 14 amino acids. Germline CDR1 is SNHLY and CDR2 is FYNNEI. Trimming shortened V by 3 bases and J by 1 base, and 10 bases separated the two germline ends. The CDR3 sequence is CASSDIGQSYEQYF. The CDR3 nucleotides are TGTGCCAGCAGTGATATAGGACAGTCCTACGAGCAGTACTTC.

This chain links TRBV7-9 with TRBJ2-5; 11 bases fit TRBD1. Germline values: CDR1 SEHNR, CDR2 FQNEAQ (reference sequence). CDR3 size: 17 residues. V trimming: 7 bases; J trimming: 9 bases; junction bases outside the gene matches: 19. The chain's CDR3 is CASILKLAGQGVQPQYF. CDR3 bases: TGTGCCAGCATCCTAAAACTGGCGGGACAGGGGGTTCAGCCCCAGTACTTC.

This chain connects TRBV20-1 to TRBJ2-7; TRBD2 aligns across 8 bases. CDR1 is DFQATT and CDR2 is SNEGSKA in the germline V gene (reference sequence). The CDR3 has 13 amino acids. J lost 4 bases, V lost 1 base, and 3 bases had no gene match. In DNA form, the CDR3 reads TGCAGTGCTAGAGGAGCTAGCGGGTACGAGCAGTACTTC. It translates to CSARGASGYEQYF.